Listed here is a single TCR beta chain. Its antigen remains unidentified. The data were obtained in a study of T cell responses to AZD1222 COVID-19 vaccine. Study-level results: Scientists sampled the repertoires only once the peak T cell response had passed. Spike-specific TCRs gained breadth and depth after people received two AZD1222 doses.

It was second doses at about 4 or about 12 weeks that were pooled. Germline-derived CDR1 and CDR2 are MNHEY and SVGAGI. This CDR3 has 13 amino acids. V was pared by 8 bases and J by 1 base, with 11 bases between. Profiled with immunoSEQ multiplex PCR; TCRdb holds only in-frame clones, not every one. This table has under 130,000 clones, about 88% appearing once. Sequencing was performed on peripheral blood, taken 28 days after the second AZD1222 dose. The V and J genes are TRBV6-5 and TRBJ1-2; the D is unclear. This TCR was sampled from an adult who received the AZD1222 COVID-19 vaccine. The CDR3 loop is CASRQESNYGYTF. CDR3 nucleotides: TGTGCCAGCCGGCAGGAAAGTAACTATGGCTACACCTTC.